The T cell receptor beta chain under discussion was sequenced for a study of T cell responses to AZD1222 COVID-19 vaccine. Clones were sequenced by immunoSEQ multiplex PCR, and TCRdb holds only the in-frame ones, with some missing. Of more than 100,000 clones in the sample, roughly 88% are singletons; the top ten hold approximately 3.5%. CDR3 length equals 15 residues. V trimming: 6 bases; J trimming: 7 bases; junction bases outside the gene matches: 10. Germline-derived CDR1 and CDR2 are MNHEY and SVGAGI. The receptor was isolated from an adult in good health. The specimen comprised peripheral blood, sampled on day 0 of AZD1222 vaccination. The V call is TRBV6-5, the J call TRBJ2-2; 8 nucleotides agree with TRBD2. Here the CDR3 reads CASSPPGLEVGELFF. CDR3 sequence (DNA): TGTGCCAGCAGCCCGCCGGGACTAGAGGTCGGGGAGCTGTTTTTT.